The clone carrying this TCR beta chain was detected ten times or more. The germline V gene encodes CDR1 MNHEY and CDR2 SVGAGI. The CDR3 runs to 15 residues. The trim removed 2 bases at V and 7 bases at J, leaving 8 bases unmatched. For TCRbeta, the library was prepared with unique molecular identifiers. TCRdb re-derived calls from the PCR reads in MiXCR, one entry per CDR3 protein. The data contain tens of thousands of distinct CDR3 sequences, approximately 8.7% of them seen just once; the ten biggest clones take up 25% to 30%. The data were obtained in a study of T-cell reconstitution after alpha-beta-depleted transplantation in children.

V gene TRBV6-5 combines with J gene TRBJ2-7; 10 bases are a match to TRBD1. Sequenced material: PBMCs, mostly from graft donor cells, taken 60 days after TCRalphabeta/CD19-depleted stem cell transplant. The receptor was derived from a male patient aged 2-10 years who had a stem cell transplant for chronic granulomatous disease, so the T cells may come from the graft donor. The CDR3 loop is CASSYAGTGDLEQYF. The CDR3 nucleotides read TGTGCCAGCAGTTACGCCGGGACAGGGGACTTGGAGCAGTACTTC.